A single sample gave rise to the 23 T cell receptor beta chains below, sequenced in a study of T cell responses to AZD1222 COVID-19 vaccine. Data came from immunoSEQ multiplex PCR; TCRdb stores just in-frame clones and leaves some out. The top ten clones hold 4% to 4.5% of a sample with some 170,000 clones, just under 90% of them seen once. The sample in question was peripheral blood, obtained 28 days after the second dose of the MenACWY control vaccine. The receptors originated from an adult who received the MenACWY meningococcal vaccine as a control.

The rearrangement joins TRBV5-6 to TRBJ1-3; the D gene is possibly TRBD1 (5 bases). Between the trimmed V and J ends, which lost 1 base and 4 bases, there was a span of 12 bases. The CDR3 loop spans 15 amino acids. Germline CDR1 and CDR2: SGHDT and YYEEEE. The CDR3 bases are TGTGCCAGCAGCTTGATATCTGGGGACGGAAACACCATATATTTT. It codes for CASSLISGDGNTIYF.

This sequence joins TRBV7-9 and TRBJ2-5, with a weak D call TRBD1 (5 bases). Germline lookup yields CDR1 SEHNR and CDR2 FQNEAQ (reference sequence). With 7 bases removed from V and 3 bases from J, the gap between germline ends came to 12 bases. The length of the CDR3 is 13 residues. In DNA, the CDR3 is TGTGCCAGCACCCGCAGCAGGGAAGAGACCCAGTACTTC. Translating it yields CASTRSREETQYF.

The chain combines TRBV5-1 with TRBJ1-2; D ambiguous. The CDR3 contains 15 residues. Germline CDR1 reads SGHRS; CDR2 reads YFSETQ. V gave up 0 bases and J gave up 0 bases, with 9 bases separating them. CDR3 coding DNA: TGCGCCAGCAGCTTGGCTACAGAAGCTAACTATGGCTACACCTTC. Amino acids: CASSLATEANYGYTF.

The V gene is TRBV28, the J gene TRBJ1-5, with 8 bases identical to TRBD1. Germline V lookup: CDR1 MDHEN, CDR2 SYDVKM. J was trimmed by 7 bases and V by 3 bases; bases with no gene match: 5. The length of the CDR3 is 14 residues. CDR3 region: CASSLTGVGQPQHF. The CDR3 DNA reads TGTGCCAGCAGTTTGACAGGGGTGGGCCAGCCCCAGCATTTT.

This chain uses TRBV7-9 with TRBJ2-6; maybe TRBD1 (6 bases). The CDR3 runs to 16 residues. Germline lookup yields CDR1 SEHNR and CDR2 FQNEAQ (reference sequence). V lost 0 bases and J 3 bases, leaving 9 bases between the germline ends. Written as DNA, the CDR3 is TGTGCCAGCAGCTTAGCACAGGGATTTGGGGCCAACGTCCTGACTTTC. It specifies CASSLAQGFGANVLTF.

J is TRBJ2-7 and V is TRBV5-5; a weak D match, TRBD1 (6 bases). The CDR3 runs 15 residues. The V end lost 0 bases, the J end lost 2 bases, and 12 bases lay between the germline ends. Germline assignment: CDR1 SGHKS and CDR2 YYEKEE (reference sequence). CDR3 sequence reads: CASSLAAGATYEQYF. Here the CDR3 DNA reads TGTGCCAGCAGCTTGGCGGCAGGGGCGACCTACGAGCAGTACTTC.

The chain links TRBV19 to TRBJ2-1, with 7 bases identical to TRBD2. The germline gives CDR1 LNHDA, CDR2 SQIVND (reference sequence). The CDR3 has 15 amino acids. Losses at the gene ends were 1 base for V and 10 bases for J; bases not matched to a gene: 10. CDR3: CASSIGYGGSTEQFF. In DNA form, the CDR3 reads TGTGCCAGTAGTATAGGCTATGGCGGGAGTACCGAGCAGTTCTTC.

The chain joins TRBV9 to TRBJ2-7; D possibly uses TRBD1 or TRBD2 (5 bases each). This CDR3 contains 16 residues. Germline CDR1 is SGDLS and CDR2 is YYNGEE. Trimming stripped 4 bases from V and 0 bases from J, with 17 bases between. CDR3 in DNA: TGTGCCAGCAGCCCCTCGACGGGGCGGCCCTCCTACGAGCAGTACTTC. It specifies CASSPSTGRPSYEQYF.

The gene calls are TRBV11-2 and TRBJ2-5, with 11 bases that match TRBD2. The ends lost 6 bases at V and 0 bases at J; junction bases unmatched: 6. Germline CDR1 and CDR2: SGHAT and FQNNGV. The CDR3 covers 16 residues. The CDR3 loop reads CASRRPGLADQETQYF. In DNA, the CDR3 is TGTGCCAGCAGACGACCGGGACTAGCGGACCAAGAGACCCAGTACTTC.

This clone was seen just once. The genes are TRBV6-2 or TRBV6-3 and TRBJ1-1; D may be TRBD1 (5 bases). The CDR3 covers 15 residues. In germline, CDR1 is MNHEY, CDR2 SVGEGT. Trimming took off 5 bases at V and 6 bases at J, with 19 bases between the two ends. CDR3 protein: CASSRLGGASSEAFF. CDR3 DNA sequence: TGTGCCAGCAGTCGCCTCGGAGGGGCGAGTTCTGAAGCTTTCTTT.

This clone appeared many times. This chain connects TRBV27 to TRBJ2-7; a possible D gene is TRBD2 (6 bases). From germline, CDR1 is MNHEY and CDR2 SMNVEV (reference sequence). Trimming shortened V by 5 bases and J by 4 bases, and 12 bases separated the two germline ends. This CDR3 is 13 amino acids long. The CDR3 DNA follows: TGTGCCAGCAGTCTGAATAGCGGTTACGAGCAGTACTTC. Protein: CASSLNSGYEQYF.

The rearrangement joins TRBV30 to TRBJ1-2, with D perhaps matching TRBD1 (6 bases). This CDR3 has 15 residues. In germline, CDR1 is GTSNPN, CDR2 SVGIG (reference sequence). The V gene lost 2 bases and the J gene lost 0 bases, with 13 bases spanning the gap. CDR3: CAWSPRTVPNYGYTF. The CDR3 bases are TGTGCCTGGAGTCCCCGGACAGTACCTAACTATGGCTACACCTTC.

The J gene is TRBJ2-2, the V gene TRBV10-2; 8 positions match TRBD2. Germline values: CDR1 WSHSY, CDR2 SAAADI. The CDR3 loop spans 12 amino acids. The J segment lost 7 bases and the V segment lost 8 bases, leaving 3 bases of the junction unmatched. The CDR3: CASLAGGGELFF. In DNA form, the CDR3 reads TGCGCCAGCCTGGCGGGAGGCGGGGAGCTGTTTTTT.

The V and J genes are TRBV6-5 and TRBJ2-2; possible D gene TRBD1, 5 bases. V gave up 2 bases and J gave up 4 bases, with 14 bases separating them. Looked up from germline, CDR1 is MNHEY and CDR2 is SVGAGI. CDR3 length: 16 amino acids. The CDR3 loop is CASSYEGHPSTGELFF. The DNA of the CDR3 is TGTGCCAGCAGTTACGAAGGACACCCCAGCACCGGGGAGCTGTTTTTT.

CDR3 region: CASSPRTAQETQYF. In DNA, the CDR3 is TGTGCCAGCAGTCCAAGGACAGCCCAAGAGACCCAGTACTTC. The chain is built from TRBV6-5 and TRBJ2-5; a possible D gene is TRBD1 (6 bases). Trimming stripped 5 bases from V and 1 base from J, with 11 bases between. Germline CDR1 reads MNHEY; CDR2 reads SVGAGI. CDR3 length: 14 residues.

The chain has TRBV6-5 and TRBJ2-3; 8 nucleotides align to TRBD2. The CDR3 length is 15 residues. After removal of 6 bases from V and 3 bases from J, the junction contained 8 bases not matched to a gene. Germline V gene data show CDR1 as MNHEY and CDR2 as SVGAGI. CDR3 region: CASSPSLAATDTQYF. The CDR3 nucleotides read TGTGCCAGCAGCCCATCACTAGCGGCTACAGATACGCAGTATTTT.

In DNA, the CDR3 is TGTGCCAGCAGTGAATTCCCTTGGGGAGGCTATGGCTACACCTTC. Residues: CASSEFPWGGYGYTF. The V gene is TRBV6-1, the J gene TRBJ1-2; D ambiguous. V was clipped by 2 bases and J by 4 bases, with 14 bases between them. CDR1 and CDR2 from the germline V gene are MNHNS and SASEGT. The CDR3 sequence is 15 residues long.

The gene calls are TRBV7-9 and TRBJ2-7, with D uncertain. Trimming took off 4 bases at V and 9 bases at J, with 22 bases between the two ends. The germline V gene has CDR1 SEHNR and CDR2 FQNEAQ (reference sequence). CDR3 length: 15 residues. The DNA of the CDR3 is TGTGCCAGCAGCTCTTCAGGAAGTTCGGCTTTAGGGCAGTACTTC. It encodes CASSSSGSSALGQYF.

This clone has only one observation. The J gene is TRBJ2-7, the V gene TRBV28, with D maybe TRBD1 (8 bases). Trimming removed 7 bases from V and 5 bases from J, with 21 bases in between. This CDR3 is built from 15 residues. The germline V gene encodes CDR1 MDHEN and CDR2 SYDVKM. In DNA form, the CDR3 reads TGTGCCAGCACTTCCGGGGGGACAGGCGTCGACGAGCAGTACTTC. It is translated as CASTSGGTGVDEQYF.

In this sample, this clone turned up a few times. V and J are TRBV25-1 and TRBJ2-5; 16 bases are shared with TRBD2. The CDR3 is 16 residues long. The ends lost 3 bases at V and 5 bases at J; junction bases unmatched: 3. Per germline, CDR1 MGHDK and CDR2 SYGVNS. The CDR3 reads CASSEGLAGGWETQYF. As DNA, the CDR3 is TGTGCCAGCAGTGAGGGACTAGCGGGAGGGTGGGAGACCCAGTACTTC.

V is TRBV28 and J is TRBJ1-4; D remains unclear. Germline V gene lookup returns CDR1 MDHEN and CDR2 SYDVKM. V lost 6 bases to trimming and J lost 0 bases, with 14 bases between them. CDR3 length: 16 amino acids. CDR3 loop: CASRAGGEATNEKLFF. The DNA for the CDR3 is TGTGCCAGCAGGGCAGGTGGGGAGGCAACTAATGAAAAACTGTTTTTT.

The CDR3 protein is CASSFGTGYGYTF. The CDR3 coding sequence is TGTGCCAGCAGCTTCGGGACAGGCTATGGCTACACCTTC. The chain links TRBV3-1 (or the pseudogene TRBV3-2) to TRBJ1-2; 8 positions agree with TRBD1. J was trimmed by 4 bases and V by 5 bases; bases with no gene match: 3. CDR1 LGHDT and CDR2 YNNKEL come from the germline V gene (reference sequence). This CDR3 is built from 13 residues.

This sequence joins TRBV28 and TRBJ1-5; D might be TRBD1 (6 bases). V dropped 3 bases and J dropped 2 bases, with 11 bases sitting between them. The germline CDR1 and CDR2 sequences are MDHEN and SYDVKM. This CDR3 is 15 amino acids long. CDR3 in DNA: TGTGCCAGCAGTTTCCGGGGGCGGGGCAATCAGCCCCAGCATTTT. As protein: CASSFRGRGNQPQHF.